One and the same sample provided the 26 T cell receptor beta chains below, sequenced in a study of T cell repertoires in MIS-A myocarditis. Sequencing used immunoSEQ multiplex PCR; TCRdb keeps in-frame clones, though not all of them. The repertoire has roughly 14,000 clones, 70% to 75% of them found once; the top ten carry about 60%. Sequencing was carried out using left ventricle heart tissue obtained at autopsy. The receptors were gathered from a man aged 18 to 29 with fulminant myocarditis from multisystem inflammatory syndrome in adults (MIS-A) after COVID-19.

The V call is TRBV5-6, the J call TRBJ2-7; 7 bases are shared with TRBD2. Germline V gene data show CDR1 as SGHDT and CDR2 as YYEEEE. V lost 2 bases to trimming and J lost 3 bases; unmatched junction nucleotides: 5. This CDR3 is built from 14 residues. Here the CDR3 reads CASSFHPGGYEQYF. Here the CDR3 DNA reads TGTGCCAGCAGCTTTCATCCGGGAGGCTACGAGCAGTACTTC.

The chain recombines TRBV19 with TRBJ1-2; D is unresolved. The CDR3 is 10 amino acids. Germline V gene sequence: CDR1 LNHDA, CDR2 SQIVND (reference sequence). V lost 6 bases and J 5 bases, leaving 4 bases between the germline ends. This CDR3 reads CASRGYGYTF. The CDR3 bases are TGTGCCAGTAGGGGATATGGCTACACCTTC.

This clone appeared once. CDR3 nucleotide sequence: TGCGCCAGCAGCATCGACAGGGCTATGAACACTGAAGCTTTCTTT. This gives the protein CASSIDRAMNTEAFF. The chain uses TRBV5-1 and TRBJ1-1, with TRBD1 identical over 7 bases. This CDR3 has 15 amino acids. Unmatched junction bases numbered 6, after V lost 4 bases and J lost 0 bases. Germline loops: CDR1 SGHRS, CDR2 YFSETQ. Drawing the rest from reference TRBV5-1 and TRBJ1-1, the complete variable domain is KAGVTQTPRYLIKTRGQQVTLSCSPISGHRSVSWYQQTPGQGLQFLFEYFSETQRNKGNFPGRFSGRQFSNSRSEMNVSTLELGDSALYLCASSIDRAMNTEAFFGQGTRLTVV.

The chain uses TRBV5-5 and TRBJ2-1; maybe TRBD2 (5 bases). With 4 bases removed from V and 2 bases from J, the gap between germline ends came to 13 bases. The CDR3 sequence is 15 residues long. From germline, CDR1 is SGHKS and CDR2 YYEKEE (reference sequence). The CDR3 is CASSGEGQTYNEQFF. Here the CDR3 DNA reads TGTGCCAGCAGCGGAGAGGGTCAAACCTACAATGAGCAGTTCTTC. The full variable domain, its missing parts supplied by reference TRBV5-5 and TRBJ2-1, is DAGVTQSPTHLIKTRGQQVTLRCSPISGHKSVSWYQQVLGQGPQFIFQYYEKEERGRGNFPDRFSARQFPNYSSELNVNALLLGDSALYLCASSGEGQTYNEQFFGPGTRLTVL.

V is TRBV5-4 and J is TRBJ2-3; D is unresolved. The germline gives CDR1 SGHNT, CDR2 YYREEE (reference sequence). V lost 3 bases to trimming and J lost 4 bases, with 15 bases between them. CDR3 length: 15 residues. In nucleotides, the CDR3 is TGTGCCAGCAGCTCGGGCAACATATTGGCAGATACGCAGTATTTT. This codes for CASSSGNILADTQYF. The whole variable domain, filled in from reference TRBV5-4 and TRBJ2-3, reads ETGVTQSPTHLIKTRGQQVTLRCSSQSGHNTVSWYQQALGQGPQFIFQYYREEENGRGNFPPRFSGLQFPNYSSELNVNALELDDSALYLCASSSGNILADTQYFGPGTRLTVL.

As to this clone: One end of the junction varies from germline; a read error may be responsible. This chain joins TRBV12-3 or TRBV12-4 and TRBJ2-7, with D tentatively TRBD1 or TRBD2 (5 bases each). The CDR3 covers 12 residues. DNA of the CDR3: TGTGCCAGCAGTCTTCACCAGGGACCTTTACTGTTC. Protein product: CASSLHQGPLLF.

The chain carries TRBV2 and TRBJ2-3, with TRBD2 matching 7 bases. CDR1 is SNHLY, CDR2 FYNNEI, per germline. The V segment lost 8 bases and the J segment 7 bases; nucleotides outside the gene matches: 12. The CDR3 loop spans 14 amino acids. The CDR3: CASATTSSTNTQYF. The CDR3 coding sequence is TGTGCCAGCGCAACGACTAGCTCCACGAATACGCAGTATTTT.

The chain links TRBV7-3 to TRBJ2-5; no firm D call. The V gene lost 0 bases and the J gene lost 3 bases, with 11 bases spanning the gap. The length of the CDR3 is 15 residues. Germline CDR1 is SGHTA and CDR2 is FQGTGA. CDR3 bases: TGTGCCAGCAGCTTAACCGGAAGCCCGAAAGAGACCCAGTACTTC. Its protein is CASSLTGSPKETQYF. The full variable domain, rest sourced from reference TRBV7-3 and TRBJ2-5, is GAGVSQTPSNKVTEKGKYVELRCDPISGHTALYWYRQSLGQGPEFLIYFQGTGAADDSGLPNDRFFAVRPEGSVSTLKIQRTERGDSAVYLCASSLTGSPKETQYFGPGTRLLVL.

The V and J genes are TRBV4-2 and TRBJ2-2, with D perhaps TRBD2 (5 bases). V dropped 0 bases and J dropped 8 bases, with 13 bases sitting between them. In germline, CDR1 is LGHNA, CDR2 YNFKEQ. CDR3 length: 15 residues. CDR3 in amino acids: CASSQDPARAGELFF. CDR3 in DNA: TGTGCCAGCAGCCAAGATCCGGCGAGGGCGGGGGAGCTGTTTTTT.

The sample holds one count of this clone. The gene calls are TRBV27 and TRBJ1-5, with TRBD1 as a possible D gene (5 bases). The CDR3 contains 16 residues. Germline CDR1 MNHEY, CDR2 SMNVEV (reference sequence). Trimming took off 5 bases at V and 2 bases at J, with 16 bases between the two ends. The chain's CDR3 is CASSPLAGLGNQPQHF. Written as DNA, the CDR3 is TGTGCCAGCAGTCCGCTCGCGGGGCTAGGCAATCAGCCCCAGCATTTT.

The chain joins TRBV28 to TRBJ2-7; no reliable D call. Trimming cost V 6 bases and J 2 bases, with 8 bases left between them. The CDR3 loop spans 12 amino acids. From germline, CDR1 is MDHEN and CDR2 SYDVKM. The CDR3 coding sequence is TGTGCCAGCAGGCGGCCCCCCTACGAGCAGTACTTC. This codes for CASRRPPYEQYF.

This chain joins TRBV7-2 and TRBJ2-1; 11 nucleotides match TRBD2. This CDR3 has 16 residues. Germline lookup yields CDR1 SGHTA and CDR2 FQGNSA. Trimming took 2 bases from V and 6 from J; bases not matched to a gene: 6. CDR3 in amino acids: CASSLPGLAVGNEQFF. CDR3 DNA sequence: TGTGCCAGCAGCTTACCGGGACTAGCGGTAGGCAATGAGCAGTTCTTC. The full variable domain, completed using reference TRBV7-2 and TRBJ2-1, is GAGVSQSPSNKVTEKGKDVELRCDPISGHTALYWYRQSLGQGLEFLIYFQGNSAPDKSGLPSDRFSAERTGGSVSTLTIQRTQQEDSAVYLCASSLPGLAVGNEQFFGPGTRLTVL.

The chain joins TRBV6-5 to TRBJ2-1; the D gene is possibly TRBD2 (6 bases). Deletions cut 5 bases from V and 7 bases from J, with 18 bases between. Germline CDR1 reads MNHEY; CDR2 reads SVGAGI. This CDR3 contains 15 residues. Here the CDR3 reads CASSIRDSTRNEQFF. CDR3 in DNA: TGTGCCAGCAGTATCCGGGACTCCACCCGAAATGAGCAGTTCTTC.

V is TRBV6-5 and J is TRBJ1-5; possible D gene TRBD1, 5 bases. Per germline, CDR1 MNHEY and CDR2 SVGAGI. Trimming left V 6 bases short and J 15 bases short, with 24 bases between. The length of the CDR3 is 14 residues. The CDR3 region has the DNA TGTGCCAGCAGGCGGGAAACAGGTATGGTGTCGGTGCATTTT. Translation gives CASRRETGMVSVHF.

The gene calls are TRBV18 and TRBJ1-1; D possibly corresponds to TRBD1 (6 bases). V was clipped by 3 bases and J by 1 base, with 12 bases between them. Germline CDR1 reads KGHSH; CDR2 reads LQKENI. The CDR3 covers 15 residues. The CDR3 DNA is TGTGCCAGCTCACCCCTGGGACACAAGAACACTGAAGCTTTCTTT. Translated: CASSPLGHKNTEAFF.

This rearrangement joins TRBV6-6 to TRBJ2-5; TRBD2 might be the D (7 bases). Trimming pared 5 bases from V and 2 bases from J, leaving 12 bases between. The CDR3 is made up of 14 amino acids. The germline CDR1 and CDR2 sequences are MNHNY and SVGAGI (reference sequence). CDR3 DNA: TGTGCCAGCAGTGGGAGGGGGGGACAAGAGACCCAGTACTTC. Protein sequence: CASSGRGGQETQYF.

This clone was seen once. V usage is TRBV28 and J usage is TRBJ2-3; D possibly uses TRBD1 or TRBD2 (5 bases each). V shed 10 bases and J shed 0 bases, with 17 bases lying between them. CDR3 size: 15 residues. Germline V CDR1 and CDR2: MDHEN, SYDVKM. The CDR3 bases are TGTGCCACCAGCAGGTGGGGGAGTAGCACAGATACGCAGTATTTT. Translation: CATSRWGSSTDTQYF.

This clone was found a few times. CDR3 bases: TGTGCCAGCCAATACAGGGGCAATCAGCCCCAGCATTTT. It encodes CASQYRGNQPQHF. The chain is built from TRBV28 and TRBJ1-5; the D gene is possibly TRBD1 (6 bases). CDR3 length equals 13 residues. Trimming removed 8 bases at V and 2 bases at J, with 10 bases between. CDR1 is MDHEN and CDR2 is SYDVKM in the germline V gene. The full variable domain, rest sourced from reference TRBV28 and TRBJ1-5, is DVKVTQSSRYLVKRTGEKVFLECVQDMDHENMFWYRQDPGLGLRLIYFSYDVKMKEKGDIPEGYSVSREKKERFSLILESASTNQTSMYLCASQYRGNQPQHFGDGTRLSIL.

This chain links TRBV6-6 with TRBJ2-1; 10 bases align to TRBD1. CDR1 and CDR2 (germline): MNHNY, SVGAGI (reference sequence). The CDR3 runs to 15 residues. V lost 6 bases, J lost 4 bases, and 6 bases stayed unmatched. The CDR3, as DNA: TGTGCCAGCAGGCGAGGGACAGGGGCATACAATGAGCAGTTCTTC. It specifies CASRRGTGAYNEQFF.

J is TRBJ1-1 and V is TRBV7-2; D ambiguous. With 5 bases removed from V and 12 bases from J, the gap between germline ends came to 7 bases. Germline V lookup: CDR1 SGHTA, CDR2 FQGNSA. CDR3 size: 9 residues. CDR3 residues: CASSDVPFF. For the CDR3, the DNA is TGTGCCAGCAGCGACGTCCCTTTCTTT.

This clone was detected only a few times. The chain uses TRBV10-2 and TRBJ1-2; D is perhaps TRBD1 (5 bases). CDR1 and CDR2 (germline): WSHSY, SAAADI. Trimming shortened V by 7 bases and J by 5 bases, and 17 bases separated the two germline ends. CDR3 length: 14 residues. The DNA of the CDR3 is TGCGCCAGCACCGAGCAGGGACCAGATTATGGCTACACCTTC. The encoded protein is CASTEQGPDYGYTF.

This rearrangement joins TRBV2 to TRBJ1-2; D gene unclear. The CDR3 loop spans 14 amino acids. Trimming stripped 2 bases from V and 6 bases from J, with 13 bases between. Germline V CDR1 and CDR2: SNHLY, FYNNEI. The CDR3 is CASSETQSGDGYTF. For the CDR3, the DNA is TGTGCCAGCAGTGAAACTCAGTCTGGGGATGGCTACACCTTC.

The V and J genes are TRBV9 and TRBJ2-2, with D perhaps matching TRBD1 (5 bases). The CDR3 loop spans 15 amino acids. Trimming shortened V by 4 bases and J by 5 bases, and 15 bases separated the two germline ends. Germline V lookup: CDR1 SGDLS, CDR2 YYNGEE. The CDR3 DNA sequence: TGTGCCAGCAGCCCCAGACTGTCAGGGACCGGGGAGCTGTTTTTT. Translated: CASSPRLSGTGELFF.

The chain links TRBV15 to TRBJ2-1, with D tentatively TRBD1 (5 bases). Germline assignment: CDR1 LNHNV and CDR2 YYDKDF (reference sequence). This CDR3 region has 13 residues. Trimming took 5 bases from V and 6 from J, leaving 11 bases between them. The CDR3 coding sequence is TGTGCCACCAGCTCTGACAGACTCAATGAGCAGTTCTTC. Its protein is CATSSDRLNEQFF.

The chain employs TRBV4-2 and TRBJ2-1, with 9 bases matching TRBD2. Germline CDR1 LGHNA, CDR2 YNFKEQ. The CDR3 is 18 amino acids. V dropped 1 base and J dropped 4; count of bases not matched to a gene: 11. The DNA for the CDR3 is TGTGCCAGCAGCCAAGCCGGCGGGGGGGCCGCTCGGTACAATGAGCAGTTCTTC. This translates into CASSQAGGGAARYNEQFF.

The J gene is TRBJ1-1, the V gene TRBV6-1, with D unresolved. Germline values: CDR1 MNHNS, CDR2 SASEGT. Trimming pared 2 bases from V and 6 bases from J, leaving 16 bases between. CDR3 length: 15 residues. CDR3 nucleotides: TGTGCCAGCAGTGAAAGGCGCCCGTCATGGGCTGAAGCTTTCTTT. This gives the protein CASSERRPSWAEAFF.